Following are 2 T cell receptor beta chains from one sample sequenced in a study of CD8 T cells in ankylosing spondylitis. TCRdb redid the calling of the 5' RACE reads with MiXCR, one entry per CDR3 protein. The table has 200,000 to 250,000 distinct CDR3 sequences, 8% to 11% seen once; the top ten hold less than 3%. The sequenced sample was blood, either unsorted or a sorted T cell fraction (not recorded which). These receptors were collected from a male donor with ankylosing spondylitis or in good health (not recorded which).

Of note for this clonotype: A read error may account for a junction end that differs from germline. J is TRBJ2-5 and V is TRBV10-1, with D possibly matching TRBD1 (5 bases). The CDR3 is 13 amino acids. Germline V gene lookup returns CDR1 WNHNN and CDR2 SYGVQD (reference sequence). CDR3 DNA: TGCGTCAGCAGTGCTGCAGGGCAAGAGACCCAGTACTTC. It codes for CVSSAAGQETQYF.

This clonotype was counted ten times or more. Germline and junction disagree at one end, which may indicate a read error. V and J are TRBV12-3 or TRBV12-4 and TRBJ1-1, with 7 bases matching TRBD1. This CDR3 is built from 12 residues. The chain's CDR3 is CASSARTGWYLF. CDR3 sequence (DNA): TGTGCCAGCAGCGCCCGGACAGGATGGTACCTCTTT.